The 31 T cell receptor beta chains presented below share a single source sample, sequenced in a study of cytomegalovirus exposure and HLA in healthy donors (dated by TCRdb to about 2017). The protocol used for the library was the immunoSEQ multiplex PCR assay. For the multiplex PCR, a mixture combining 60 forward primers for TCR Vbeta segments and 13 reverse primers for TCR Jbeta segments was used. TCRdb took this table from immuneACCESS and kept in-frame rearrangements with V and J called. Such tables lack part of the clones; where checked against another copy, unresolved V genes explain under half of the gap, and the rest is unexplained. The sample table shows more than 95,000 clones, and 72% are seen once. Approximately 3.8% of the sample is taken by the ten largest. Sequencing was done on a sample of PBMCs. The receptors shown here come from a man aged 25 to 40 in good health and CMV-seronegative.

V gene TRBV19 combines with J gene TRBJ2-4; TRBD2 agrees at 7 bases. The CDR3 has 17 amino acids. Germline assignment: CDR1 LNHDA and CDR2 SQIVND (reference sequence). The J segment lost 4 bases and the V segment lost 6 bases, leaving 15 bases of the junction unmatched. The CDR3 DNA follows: TGTGCCAGTAGCCCCCGAGGGAGGGAGGGAACTAAAAACATTCAGTACTTC. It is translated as CASSPRGREGTKNIQYF. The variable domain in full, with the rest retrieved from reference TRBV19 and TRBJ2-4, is DGGITQSPKYLFRKEGQNVTLSCEQNLNHDAMYWYRQDPGQGLRLIYYSQIVNDFQKGDIAEGYSVSREKKESFPLTVTSAQKNPTAFYLCASSPRGREGTKNIQYFGAGTRLSVL.

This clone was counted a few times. The DNA of the CDR3 is TGTGCCAGCTCTCGGAACACTGAAGCTTTCTTT. It codes for CASSRNTEAFF. The chain joins TRBV6-1 to TRBJ1-1; no reliable D call. CDR3 length: 11 residues. Deletions cut 8 bases from V and 1 base from J, with 5 bases between. Germline V gene data show CDR1 as MNHNS and CDR2 as SASEGT.

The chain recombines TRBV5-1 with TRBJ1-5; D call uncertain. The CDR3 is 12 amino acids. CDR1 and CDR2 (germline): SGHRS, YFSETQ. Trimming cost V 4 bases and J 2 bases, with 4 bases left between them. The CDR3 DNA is TGCGCCAGCAGCCCGGGCAATCAGCCCCAGCATTTT. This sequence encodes CASSPGNQPQHF.

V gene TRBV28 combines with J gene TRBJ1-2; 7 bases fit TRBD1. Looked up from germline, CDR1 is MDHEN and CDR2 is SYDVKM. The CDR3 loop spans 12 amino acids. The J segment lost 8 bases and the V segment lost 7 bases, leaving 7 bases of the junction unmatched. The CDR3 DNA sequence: TGTGCCAGCACCTCACAGGGGCGCGGCTACACCTTC. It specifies CASTSQGRGYTF.

The CDR3 DNA reads TGTGCCAGCAGCTTGGCCGGCAGGGGGACGCAGTATTTT. Its translation is CASSLAGRGTQYF. J is TRBJ2-3 and V is TRBV5-8, with 7 bases matching TRBD1. CDR1 SGHTS and CDR2 YDEGEE come from the germline V gene. J lost 9 bases, V lost 0 bases, and 4 bases had no gene match. This CDR3 spans 13 amino acids.

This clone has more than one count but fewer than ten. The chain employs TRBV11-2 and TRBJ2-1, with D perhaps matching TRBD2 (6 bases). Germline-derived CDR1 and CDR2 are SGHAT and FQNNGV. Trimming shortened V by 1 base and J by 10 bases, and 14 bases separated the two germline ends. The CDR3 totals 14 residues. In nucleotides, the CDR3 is TGTGCCAGCAGCTTAGTTACGGGGGACGCCGAGCAGTTCTTC. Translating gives CASSLVTGDAEQFF.

The CDR3 DNA sequence: TGCGCCAGCAGCTTGGACAGGGGAAACACTGAAGCTTTCTTT. Protein: CASSLDRGNTEAFF. The rearrangement joins TRBV5-1 to TRBJ1-1; 7 bases align to TRBD1. Germline V lookup: CDR1 SGHRS, CDR2 YFSETQ. The CDR3 contains 14 residues. V shed 0 bases, J shed 2 bases, and the junction held 1 base outside the gene matches.

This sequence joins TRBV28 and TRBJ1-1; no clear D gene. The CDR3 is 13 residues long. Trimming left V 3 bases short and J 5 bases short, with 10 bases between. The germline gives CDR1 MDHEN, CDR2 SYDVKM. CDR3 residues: CASSFPEWTEAFF. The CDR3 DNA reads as TGTGCCAGCAGTTTCCCGGAGTGGACTGAAGCTTTCTTT.

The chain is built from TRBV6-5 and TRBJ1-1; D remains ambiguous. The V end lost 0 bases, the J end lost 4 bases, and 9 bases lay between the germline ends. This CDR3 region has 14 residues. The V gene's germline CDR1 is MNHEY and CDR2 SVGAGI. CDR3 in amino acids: CASSYSEGSTEAFF. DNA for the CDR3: TGTGCCAGCAGTTACTCGGAGGGTAGCACTGAAGCTTTCTTT.

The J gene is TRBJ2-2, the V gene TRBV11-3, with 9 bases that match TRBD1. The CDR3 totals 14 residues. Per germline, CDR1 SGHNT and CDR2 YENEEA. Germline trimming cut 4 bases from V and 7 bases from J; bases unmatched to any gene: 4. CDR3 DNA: TGTGCCAGCAGCTCGGGACAGGGTATCGGGGAGCTGTTTTTT. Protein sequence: CASSSGQGIGELFF.

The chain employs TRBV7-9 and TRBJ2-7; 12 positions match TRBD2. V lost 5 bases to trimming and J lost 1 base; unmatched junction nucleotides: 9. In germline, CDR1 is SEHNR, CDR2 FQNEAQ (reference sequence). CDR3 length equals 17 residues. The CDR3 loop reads CASSLSLLAGGSYEQYF. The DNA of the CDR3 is TGTGCCAGCAGCCTCTCACTGCTAGCGGGGGGGTCCTACGAGCAGTACTTC. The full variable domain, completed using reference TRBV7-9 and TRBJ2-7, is DTGVSQNPRHKITKRGQNVTFRCDPISEHNRLYWYRQTLGQGPEFLTYFQNEAQLEKSRLLSDRFSAERPKGSFSTLEIQRTEQGDSAMYLCASSLSLLAGGSYEQYFGPGTRLTVT.

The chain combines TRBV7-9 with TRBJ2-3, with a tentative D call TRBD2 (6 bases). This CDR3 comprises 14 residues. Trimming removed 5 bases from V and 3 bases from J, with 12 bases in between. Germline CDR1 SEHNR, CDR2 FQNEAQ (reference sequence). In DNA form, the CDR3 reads TGTGCCAGCAGCAGGAGGCGGGGAACAGATACGCAGTATTTT. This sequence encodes CASSRRRGTDTQYF.

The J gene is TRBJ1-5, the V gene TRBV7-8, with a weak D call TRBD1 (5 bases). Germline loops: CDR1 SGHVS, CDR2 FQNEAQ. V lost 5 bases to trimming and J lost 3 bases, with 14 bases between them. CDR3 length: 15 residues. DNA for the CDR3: TGTGCCAGCAGCCCGAAACGGGGGTTCAATCAGCCCCAGCATTTT. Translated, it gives CASSPKRGFNQPQHF.

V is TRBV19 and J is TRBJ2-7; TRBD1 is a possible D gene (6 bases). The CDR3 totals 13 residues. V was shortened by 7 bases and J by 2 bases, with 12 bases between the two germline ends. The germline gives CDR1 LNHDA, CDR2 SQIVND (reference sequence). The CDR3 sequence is CASKETGPYEQYF. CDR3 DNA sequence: TGTGCCAGTAAGGAGACAGGACCCTACGAGCAGTACTTC. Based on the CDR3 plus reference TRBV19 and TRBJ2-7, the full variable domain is DGGITQSPKYLFRKEGQNVTLSCEQNLNHDAMYWYRQDPGQGLRLIYYSQIVNDFQKGDIAEGYSVSREKKESFPLTVTSAQKNPTAFYLCASKETGPYEQYFGPGTRLTVT.

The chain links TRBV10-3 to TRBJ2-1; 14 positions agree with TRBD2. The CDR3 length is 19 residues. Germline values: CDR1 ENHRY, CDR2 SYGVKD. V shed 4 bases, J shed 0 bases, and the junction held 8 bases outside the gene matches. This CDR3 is CAISVRLAGGSSSYNEQFF. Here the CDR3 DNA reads TGTGCCATCAGTGTCCGACTAGCGGGGGGGTCAAGCTCCTACAATGAGCAGTTCTTC.

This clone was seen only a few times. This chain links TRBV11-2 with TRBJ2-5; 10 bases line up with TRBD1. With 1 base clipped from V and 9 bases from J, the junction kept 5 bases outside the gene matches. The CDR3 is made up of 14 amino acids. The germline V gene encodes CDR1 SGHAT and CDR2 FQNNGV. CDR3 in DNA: TGTGCCAGCAGCTTAGGAAGGACAGGGGGTGCCCAGTACTTC. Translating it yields CASSLGRTGGAQYF. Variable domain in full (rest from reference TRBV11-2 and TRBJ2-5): EAGVAQSPRYKIIEKRQSVAFWCNPISGHATLYWYQQILGQGPKLLIQFQNNGVVDDSQLPKDRFSAERLKGVDSTLKIQPAKLEDSAVYLCASSLGRTGGAQYFGPGTRLLVL.

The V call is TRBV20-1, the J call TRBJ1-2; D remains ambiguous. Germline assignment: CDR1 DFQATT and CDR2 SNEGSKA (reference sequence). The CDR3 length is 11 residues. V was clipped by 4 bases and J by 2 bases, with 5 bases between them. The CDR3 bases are TGCAGTGCTACAGGAAACTATGGCTACACCTTC. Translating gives CSATGNYGYTF.

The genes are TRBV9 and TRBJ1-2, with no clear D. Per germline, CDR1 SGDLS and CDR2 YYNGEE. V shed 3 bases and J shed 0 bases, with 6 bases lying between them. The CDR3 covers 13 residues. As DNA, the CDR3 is TGTGCCAGCAGCGCACAGCCTAACTATGGCTACACCTTC. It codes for CASSAQPNYGYTF.

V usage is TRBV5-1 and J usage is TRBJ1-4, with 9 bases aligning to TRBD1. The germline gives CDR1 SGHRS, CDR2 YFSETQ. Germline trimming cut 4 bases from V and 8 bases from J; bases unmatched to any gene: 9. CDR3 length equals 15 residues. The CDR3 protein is CASSPPGTGNEKLFF. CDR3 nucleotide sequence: TGCGCCAGCAGCCCGCCCGGGACAGGGAACGAAAAACTGTTTTTT.

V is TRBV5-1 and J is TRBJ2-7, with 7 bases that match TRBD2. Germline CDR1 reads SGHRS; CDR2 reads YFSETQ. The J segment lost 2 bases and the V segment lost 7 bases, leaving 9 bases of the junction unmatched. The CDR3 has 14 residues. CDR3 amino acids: CASGPSGTTYEQYF. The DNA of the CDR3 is TGCGCCAGCGGACCAAGCGGGACGACCTACGAGCAGTACTTC.

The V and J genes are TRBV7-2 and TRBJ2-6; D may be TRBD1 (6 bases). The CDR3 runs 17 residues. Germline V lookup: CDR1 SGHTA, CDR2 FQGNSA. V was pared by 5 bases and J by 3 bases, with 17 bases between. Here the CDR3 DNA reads TGTGCCAGCAGCCCTACCACAGGGTCTAATGGGGCCAACGTCCTGACTTTC. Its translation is CASSPTTGSNGANVLTF.

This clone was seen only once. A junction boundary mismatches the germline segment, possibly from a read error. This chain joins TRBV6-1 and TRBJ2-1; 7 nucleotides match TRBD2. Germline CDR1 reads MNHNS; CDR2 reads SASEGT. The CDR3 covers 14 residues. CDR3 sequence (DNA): TGTGTCAGCAGTGAGGGTACTAGCGCCGCTCCGCAGTTCTTC. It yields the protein CVSSEGTSAAPQFF.

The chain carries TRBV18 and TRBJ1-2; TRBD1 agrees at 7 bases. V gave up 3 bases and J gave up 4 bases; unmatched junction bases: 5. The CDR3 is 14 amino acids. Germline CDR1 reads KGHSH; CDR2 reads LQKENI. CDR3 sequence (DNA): TGTGCCAGCTCACCTAGTACAGGGGTCTATGGCTACACCTTC. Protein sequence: CASSPSTGVYGYTF.

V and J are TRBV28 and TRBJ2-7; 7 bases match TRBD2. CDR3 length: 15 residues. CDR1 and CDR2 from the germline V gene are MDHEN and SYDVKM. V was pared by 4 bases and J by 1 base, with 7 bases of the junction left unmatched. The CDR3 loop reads CASSSSREDSYEQYF. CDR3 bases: TGTGCCAGCAGTTCCTCCCGGGAGGATTCCTACGAGCAGTACTTC.

For the CDR3, the DNA is TGTGCCAGCACTCTGGGGACTCTTGCCACCGGGGAGCTGTTTTTT. It is translated as CASTLGTLATGELFF. The gene calls are TRBV28 and TRBJ2-2, with D possibly TRBD2 on 6 matching bases. V lost 7 bases, J lost 4 bases, and 16 bases lay in between. The CDR3 is 15 amino acids. CDR1 MDHEN and CDR2 SYDVKM come from the germline V gene.

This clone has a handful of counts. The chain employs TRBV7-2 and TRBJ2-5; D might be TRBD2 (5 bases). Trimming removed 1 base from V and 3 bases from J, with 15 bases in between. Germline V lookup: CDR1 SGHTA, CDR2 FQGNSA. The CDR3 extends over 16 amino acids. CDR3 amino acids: CASSLGTEAMKETQYF. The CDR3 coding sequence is TGTGCCAGCAGCTTAGGGACGGAGGCGATGAAAGAGACCCAGTACTTC.

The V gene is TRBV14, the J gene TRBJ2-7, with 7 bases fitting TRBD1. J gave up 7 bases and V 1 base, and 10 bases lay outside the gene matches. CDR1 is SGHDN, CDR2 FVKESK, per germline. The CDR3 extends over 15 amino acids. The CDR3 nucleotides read TGTGCCAGCAGCCAAGGGGTAGGGGGCGAGGGGGAGCAGTACTTC. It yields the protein CASSQGVGGEGEQYF.

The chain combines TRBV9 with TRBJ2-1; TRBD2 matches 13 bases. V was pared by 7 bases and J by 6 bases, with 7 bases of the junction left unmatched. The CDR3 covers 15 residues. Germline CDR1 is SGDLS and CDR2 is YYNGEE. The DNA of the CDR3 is TGTGCCAGCGGAGGAACTAGCGGGGGGGCCAATGAGCAGTTCTTC. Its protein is CASGGTSGGANEQFF.

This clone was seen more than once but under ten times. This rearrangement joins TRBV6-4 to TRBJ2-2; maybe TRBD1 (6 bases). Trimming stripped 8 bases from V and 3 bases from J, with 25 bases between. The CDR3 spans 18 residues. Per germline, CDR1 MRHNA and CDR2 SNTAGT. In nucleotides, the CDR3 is TGTGCCAGCCTGAATCGGACAGCTAAGGCCGGTCACACCGGGGAGCTGTTTTTT. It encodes CASLNRTAKAGHTGELFF.

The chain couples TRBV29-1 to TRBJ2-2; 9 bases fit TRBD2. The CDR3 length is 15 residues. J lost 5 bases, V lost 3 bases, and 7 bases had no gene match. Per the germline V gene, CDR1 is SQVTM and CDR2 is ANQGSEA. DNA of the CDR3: TGCAGCGTTGACTCGGGGACTAGCTCTACCGGGGAGCTGTTTTTT. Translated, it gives CSVDSGTSSTGELFF.

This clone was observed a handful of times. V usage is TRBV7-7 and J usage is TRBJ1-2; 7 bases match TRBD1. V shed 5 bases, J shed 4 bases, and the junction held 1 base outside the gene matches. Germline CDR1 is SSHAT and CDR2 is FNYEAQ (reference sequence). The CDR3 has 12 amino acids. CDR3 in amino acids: CASSHRGYGYTF. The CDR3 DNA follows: TGTGCCAGCAGCCACAGGGGCTATGGCTACACCTTC. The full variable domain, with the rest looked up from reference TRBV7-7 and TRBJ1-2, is GAGVSQSPRYKVTKRGQDVTLRCDPISSHATLYWYQQALGQGPEFLTYFNYEAQPDKSGLPSDRFSAERPEGSISTLTIQRTEQRDSAMYRCASSHRGYGYTFGSGTRLTVV.